This T cell receptor (beta chain) appears in the sequencing data of a study of blood T cell repertoires in COVID-19. Study at large: The origin of the acute and convalescent COVID-19 samples was the United States, Italy and Spain. From T cells, B-cell-depleted T cells, or PBMCs came the material, which was cDNA or gDNA.

CDR1 and CDR2 (germline): SGHNT, YENEEA. This CDR3 region has 16 residues. The V and J ends lost 5 bases and 4 bases, in that order; junction bases with no gene match: 9. Some clones are missing from TCRdb's copy, which holds only in-frame ones; the method was immunoSEQ multiplex PCR. The sample contains some 160,000 clones, roughly 80% of which appear only once. The V and J genes are TRBV11-3 and TRBJ2-2, with 8 positions matching TRBD1. The receptor's source is a woman older than 75 with acute or convalescent COVID-19. Sequenced material: peripheral blood. Here the CDR3 reads CASSPRAGTGTGELFF. The CDR3, as DNA: TGTGCCAGCAGCCCCCGGGCCGGGACAGGCACCGGGGAGCTGTTTTTT.